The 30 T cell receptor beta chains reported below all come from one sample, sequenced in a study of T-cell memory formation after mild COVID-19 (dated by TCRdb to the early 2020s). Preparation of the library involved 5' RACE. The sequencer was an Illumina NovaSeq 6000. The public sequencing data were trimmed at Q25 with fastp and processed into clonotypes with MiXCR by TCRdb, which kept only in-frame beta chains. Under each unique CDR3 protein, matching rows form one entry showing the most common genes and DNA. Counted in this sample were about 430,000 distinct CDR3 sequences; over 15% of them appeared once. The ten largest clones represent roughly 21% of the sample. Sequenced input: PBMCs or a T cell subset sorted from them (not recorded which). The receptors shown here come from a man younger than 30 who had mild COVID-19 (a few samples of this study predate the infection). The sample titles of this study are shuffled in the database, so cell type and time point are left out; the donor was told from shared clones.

CDR3 DNA sequence: TGTGCCAGCAGCTCCGACACCGGGACGGCTATCGGGGAGCTGTTTTTT. Its translation: CASSSDTGTAIGELFF. V and J are TRBV11-1 and TRBJ2-2; D may match TRBD1 or TRBD2 (5 bases each). The CDR3 consists of 16 residues. Germline CDR1 and CDR2: SGHAT and FQDESV (reference sequence). Between the trimmed V and J ends, which lost 4 bases and 7 bases, there was a span of 19 bases.

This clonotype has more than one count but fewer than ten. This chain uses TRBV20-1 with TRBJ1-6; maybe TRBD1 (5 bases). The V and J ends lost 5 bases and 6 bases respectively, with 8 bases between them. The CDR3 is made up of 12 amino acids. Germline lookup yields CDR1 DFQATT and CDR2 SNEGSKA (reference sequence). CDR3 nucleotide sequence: TGCAGTGCTGTACAGGTTAATTCACCCCTCCACTTT. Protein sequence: CSAVQVNSPLHF.

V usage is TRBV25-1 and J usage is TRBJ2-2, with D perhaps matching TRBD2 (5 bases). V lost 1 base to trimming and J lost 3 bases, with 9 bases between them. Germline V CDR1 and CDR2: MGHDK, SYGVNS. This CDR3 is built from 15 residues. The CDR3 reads CASSEFGEHTGELFF. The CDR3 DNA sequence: TGTGCCAGCAGTGAATTCGGGGAGCACACCGGGGAGCTGTTTTTT.

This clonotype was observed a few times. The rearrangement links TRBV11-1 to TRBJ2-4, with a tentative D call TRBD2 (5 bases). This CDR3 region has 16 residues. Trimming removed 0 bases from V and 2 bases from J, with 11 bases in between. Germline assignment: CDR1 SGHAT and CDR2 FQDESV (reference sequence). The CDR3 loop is CASSLARGPPKNIQYF. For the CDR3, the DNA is TGTGCCAGCAGCTTAGCCCGAGGGCCACCCAAAAACATTCAGTACTTC.

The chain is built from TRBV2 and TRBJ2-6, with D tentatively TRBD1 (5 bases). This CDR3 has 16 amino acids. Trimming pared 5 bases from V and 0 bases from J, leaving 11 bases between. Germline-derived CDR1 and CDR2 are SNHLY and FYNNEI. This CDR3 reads CASSSGPTSGANVLTF. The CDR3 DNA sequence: TGTGCCAGCAGTTCAGGGCCGACCTCTGGGGCCAACGTCCTGACTTTC.

The CDR3 is CATSRDLQGAGELFF. The CDR3 DNA reads as TGTGCCACCAGCAGAGATTTACAGGGCGCCGGGGAGCTGTTTTTT. The chain is built from TRBV15 and TRBJ2-2, with D possibly TRBD1 on 6 matching bases. Germline CDR1 and CDR2: LNHNV and YYDKDF (reference sequence). CDR3 length: 15 amino acids. V lost 0 bases and J lost 6, with 11 bases in between.

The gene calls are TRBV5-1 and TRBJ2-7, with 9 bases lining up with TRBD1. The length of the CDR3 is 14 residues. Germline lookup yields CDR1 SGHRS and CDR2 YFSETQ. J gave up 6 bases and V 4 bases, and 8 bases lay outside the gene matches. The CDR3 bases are TGCGCCAGCAGCCCTGGGACAGGGACCTCCGAGCAGTACGTC. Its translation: CASSPGTGTSEQYV.

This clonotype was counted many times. DNA for the CDR3: TGTGCCAGCAGCCTAGAGGGGCACACAGATACGCAGTATTTT. Amino acids: CASSLEGHTDTQYF. The V gene is TRBV7-9, the J gene TRBJ2-3; D is possibly TRBD1 or TRBD2 (5 bases each). From germline, CDR1 is SEHNR and CDR2 FQNEAQ (reference sequence). Trimming removed 5 bases from V and 2 bases from J, with 11 bases in between. The CDR3 is made up of 14 amino acids.

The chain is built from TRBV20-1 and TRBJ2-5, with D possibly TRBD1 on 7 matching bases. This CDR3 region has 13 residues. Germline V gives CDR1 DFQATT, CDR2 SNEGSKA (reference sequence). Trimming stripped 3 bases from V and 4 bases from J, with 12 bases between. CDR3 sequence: CSASSGGTETQYF. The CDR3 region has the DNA TGCAGTGCTAGTTCAGGGGGGACAGAGACCCAGTACTTC.

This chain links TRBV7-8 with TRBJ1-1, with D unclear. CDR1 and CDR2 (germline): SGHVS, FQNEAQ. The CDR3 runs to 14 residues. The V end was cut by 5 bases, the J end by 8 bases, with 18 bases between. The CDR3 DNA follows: TGTGCCAGCAGCCCACTGGGCACCTCCCCCGAAGCTTTCTTT. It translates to CASSPLGTSPEAFF. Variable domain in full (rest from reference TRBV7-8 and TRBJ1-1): GAGVSQSPRYKVAKRGQDVALRCDPISGHVSLFWYQQALGQGPEFLTYFQNEAQLDKSGLPSDRFFAERPEGSVSTLKIQRTQQEDSAVYLCASSPLGTSPEAFFGQGTRLTVV.

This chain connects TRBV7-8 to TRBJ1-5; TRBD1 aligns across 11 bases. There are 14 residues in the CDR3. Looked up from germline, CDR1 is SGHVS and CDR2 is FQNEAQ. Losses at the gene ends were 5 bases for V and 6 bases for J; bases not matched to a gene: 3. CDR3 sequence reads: CASSLGQGVQPQHF. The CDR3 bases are TGTGCCAGCAGCCTGGGACAGGGGGTTCAGCCCCAGCATTTT.

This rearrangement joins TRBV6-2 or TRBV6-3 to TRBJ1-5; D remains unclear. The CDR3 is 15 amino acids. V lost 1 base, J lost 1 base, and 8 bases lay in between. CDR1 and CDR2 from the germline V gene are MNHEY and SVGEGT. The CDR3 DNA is TGTGCCAGCAGTTACTTGGGGAGAAGCAATCAGCCCCAGCATTTT. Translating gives CASSYLGRSNQPQHF.

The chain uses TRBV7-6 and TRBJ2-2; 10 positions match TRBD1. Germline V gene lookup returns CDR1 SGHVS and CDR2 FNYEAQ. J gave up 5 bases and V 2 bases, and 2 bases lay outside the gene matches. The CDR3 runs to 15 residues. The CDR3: CASSLRQGATGELFF. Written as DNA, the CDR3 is TGTGCCAGCAGCTTAAGACAGGGGGCGACCGGGGAGCTGTTTTTT.

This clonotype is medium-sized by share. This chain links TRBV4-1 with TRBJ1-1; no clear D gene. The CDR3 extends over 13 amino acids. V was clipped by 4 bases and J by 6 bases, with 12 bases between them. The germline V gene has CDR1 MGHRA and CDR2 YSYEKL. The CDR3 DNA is TGCGCCAGCAGCCCTAGGGAGGTGGCTGAAGCTTTCTTT. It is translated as CASSPREVAEAFF.

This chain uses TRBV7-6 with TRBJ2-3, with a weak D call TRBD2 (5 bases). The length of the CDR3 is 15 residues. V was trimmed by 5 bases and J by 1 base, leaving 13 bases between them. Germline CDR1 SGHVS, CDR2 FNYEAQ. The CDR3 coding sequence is TGTGCCAGCAGCGTAAGGGCCGGGGGCACAGATACGCAGTATTTT. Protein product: CASSVRAGGTDTQYF.

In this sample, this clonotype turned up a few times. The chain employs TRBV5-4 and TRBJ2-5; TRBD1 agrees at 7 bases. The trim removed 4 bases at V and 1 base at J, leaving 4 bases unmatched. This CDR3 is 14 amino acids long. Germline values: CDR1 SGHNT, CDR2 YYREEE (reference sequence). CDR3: CASSTGTVQETQYF. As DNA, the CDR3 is TGTGCCAGCAGCACCGGGACAGTCCAAGAGACCCAGTACTTC. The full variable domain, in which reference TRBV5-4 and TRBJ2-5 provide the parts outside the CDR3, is ETGVTQSPTHLIKTRGQQVTLRCSSQSGHNTVSWYQQALGQGPQFIFQYYREEENGRGNFPPRFSGLQFPNYSSELNVNALELDDSALYLCASSTGTVQETQYFGPGTRLLVL.

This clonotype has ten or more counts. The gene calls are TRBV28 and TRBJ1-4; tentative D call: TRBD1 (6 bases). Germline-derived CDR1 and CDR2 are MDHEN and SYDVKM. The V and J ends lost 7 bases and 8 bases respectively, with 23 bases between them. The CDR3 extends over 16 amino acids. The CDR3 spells CASNPQDTQGWEKLFF. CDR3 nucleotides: TGTGCCAGCAACCCCCAAGACACCCAGGGGTGGGAAAAACTGTTTTTT.

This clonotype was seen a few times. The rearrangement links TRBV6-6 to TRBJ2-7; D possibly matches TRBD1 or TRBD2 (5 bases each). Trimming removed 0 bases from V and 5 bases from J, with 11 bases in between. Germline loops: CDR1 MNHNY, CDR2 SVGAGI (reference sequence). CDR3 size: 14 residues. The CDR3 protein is CASSYSGDGDEQYF. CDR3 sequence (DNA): TGTGCCAGCAGTTACTCGGGGGATGGCGACGAGCAGTACTTC.

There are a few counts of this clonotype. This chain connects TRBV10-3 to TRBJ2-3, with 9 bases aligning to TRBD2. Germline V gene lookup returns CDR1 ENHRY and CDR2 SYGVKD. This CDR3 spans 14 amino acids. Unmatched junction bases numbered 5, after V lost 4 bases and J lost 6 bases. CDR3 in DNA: TGTGCCATCAGTGGTTTCAGCGGGGGGGATACGCAGTATTTT. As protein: CAISGFSGGDTQYF.

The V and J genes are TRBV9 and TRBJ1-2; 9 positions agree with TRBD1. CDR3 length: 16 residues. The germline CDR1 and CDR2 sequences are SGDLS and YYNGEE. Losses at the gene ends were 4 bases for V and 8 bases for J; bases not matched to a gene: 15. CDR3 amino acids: CASSRPGQGQGRGYTF. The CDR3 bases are TGTGCCAGCAGCCGGCCGGGACAGGGCCAAGGTAGAGGCTACACCTTC.

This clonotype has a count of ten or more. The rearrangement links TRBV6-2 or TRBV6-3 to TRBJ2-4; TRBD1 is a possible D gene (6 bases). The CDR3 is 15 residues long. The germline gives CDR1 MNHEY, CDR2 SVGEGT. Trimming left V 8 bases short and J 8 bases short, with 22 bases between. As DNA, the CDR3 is TGTGCCAGCGACTTACGTGGACAGTCCACGGACATTCAGTACTTC. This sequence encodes CASDLRGQSTDIQYF.

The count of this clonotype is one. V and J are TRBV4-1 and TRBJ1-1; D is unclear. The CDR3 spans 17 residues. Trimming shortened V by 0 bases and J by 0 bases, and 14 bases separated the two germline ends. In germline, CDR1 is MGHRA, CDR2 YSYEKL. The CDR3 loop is CASSQDVDWALNTEAFF. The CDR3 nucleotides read TGCGCCAGCAGCCAAGATGTGGATTGGGCCCTGAACACTGAAGCTTTCTTT.

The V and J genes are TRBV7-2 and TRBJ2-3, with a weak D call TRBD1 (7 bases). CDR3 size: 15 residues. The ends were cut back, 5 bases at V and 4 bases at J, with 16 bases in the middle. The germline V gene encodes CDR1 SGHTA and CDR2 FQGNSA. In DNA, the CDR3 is TGTGCCAGCAGCCGATATCAGGGGGGAGCAGATACGCAGTATTTT. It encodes CASSRYQGGADTQYF.

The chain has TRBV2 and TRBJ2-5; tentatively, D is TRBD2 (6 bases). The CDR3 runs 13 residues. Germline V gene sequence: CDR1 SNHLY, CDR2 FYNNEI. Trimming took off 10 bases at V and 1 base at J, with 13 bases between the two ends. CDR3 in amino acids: CAIPGTLQETQYF. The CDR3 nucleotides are TGTGCCATCCCCGGGACTCTCCAAGAGACCCAGTACTTC.

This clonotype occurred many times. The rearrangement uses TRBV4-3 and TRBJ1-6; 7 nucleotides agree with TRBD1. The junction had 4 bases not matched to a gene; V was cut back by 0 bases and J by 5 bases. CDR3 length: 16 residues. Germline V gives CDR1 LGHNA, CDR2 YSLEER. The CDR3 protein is CASSQESQGNNSPLHF. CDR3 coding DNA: TGCGCCAGCAGCCAAGAGTCACAGGGGAATAATTCACCCCTCCACTTT.

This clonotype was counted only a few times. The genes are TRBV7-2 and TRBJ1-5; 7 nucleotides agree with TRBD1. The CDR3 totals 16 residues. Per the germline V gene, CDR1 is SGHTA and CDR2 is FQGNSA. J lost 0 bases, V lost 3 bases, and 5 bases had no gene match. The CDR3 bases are TGTGCCAGCAGCTTTCGACAGGGAGGTAGCAATCAGCCCCAGCATTTT. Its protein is CASSFRQGGSNQPQHF.

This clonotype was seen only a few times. The CDR3 loop reads CSADFVAGDTQYF. In nucleotides, the CDR3 is TGCAGCGCAGATTTTGTGGCTGGCGATACGCAGTATTTT. The chain recombines TRBV29-1 with TRBJ2-3, with D hard to call. The CDR3 sequence is 13 residues long. The germline gives CDR1 SQVTM, CDR2 ANQGSEA. Deletions cut 7 bases from V and 6 bases from J, with 17 bases between.

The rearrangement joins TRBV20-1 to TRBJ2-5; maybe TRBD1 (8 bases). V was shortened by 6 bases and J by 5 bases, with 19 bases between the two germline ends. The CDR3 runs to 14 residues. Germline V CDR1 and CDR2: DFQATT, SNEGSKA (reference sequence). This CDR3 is CSASQGGGPETQYF. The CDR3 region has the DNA TGCAGTGCCTCACAGGGGGGGGGGCCGGAGACCCAGTACTTC.

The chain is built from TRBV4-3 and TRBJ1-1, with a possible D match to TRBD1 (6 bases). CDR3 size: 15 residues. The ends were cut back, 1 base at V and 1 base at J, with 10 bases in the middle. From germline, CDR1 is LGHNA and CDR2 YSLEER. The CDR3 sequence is CASSQGATGNTEAFF. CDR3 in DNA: TGCGCCAGCAGCCAAGGGGCGACAGGGAACACTGAAGCTTTCTTT.

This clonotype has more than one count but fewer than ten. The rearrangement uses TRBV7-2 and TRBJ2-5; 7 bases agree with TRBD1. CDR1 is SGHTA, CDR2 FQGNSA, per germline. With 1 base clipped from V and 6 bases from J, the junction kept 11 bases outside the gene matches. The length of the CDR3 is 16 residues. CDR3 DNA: TGTGCCAGCAGCTTAGTAGCCGGGACAGCAGCGAAGACCCAGTACTTC. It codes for CASSLVAGTAAKTQYF.